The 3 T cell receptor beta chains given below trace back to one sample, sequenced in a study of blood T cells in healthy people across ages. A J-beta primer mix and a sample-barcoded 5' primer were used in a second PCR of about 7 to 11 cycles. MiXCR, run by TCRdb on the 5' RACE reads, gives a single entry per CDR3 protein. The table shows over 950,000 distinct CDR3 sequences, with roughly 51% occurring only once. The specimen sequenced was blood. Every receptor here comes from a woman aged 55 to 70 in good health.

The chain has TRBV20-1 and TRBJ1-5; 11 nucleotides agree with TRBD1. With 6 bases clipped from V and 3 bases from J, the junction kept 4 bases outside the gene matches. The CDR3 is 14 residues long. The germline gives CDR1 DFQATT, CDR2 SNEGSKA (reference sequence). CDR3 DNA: TGCAGTGCCATGGGACAGGGGGTCAATCAGCCCCAGCATTTT. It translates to CSAMGQGVNQPQHF.

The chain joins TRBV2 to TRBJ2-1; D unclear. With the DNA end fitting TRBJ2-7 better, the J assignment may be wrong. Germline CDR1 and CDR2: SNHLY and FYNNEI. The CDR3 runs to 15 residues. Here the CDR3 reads CASNPTQVSYNEQYF. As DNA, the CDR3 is TGTGCCAGCAACCCGACACAAGTCTCCTACAATGAGCAGTACTTC.

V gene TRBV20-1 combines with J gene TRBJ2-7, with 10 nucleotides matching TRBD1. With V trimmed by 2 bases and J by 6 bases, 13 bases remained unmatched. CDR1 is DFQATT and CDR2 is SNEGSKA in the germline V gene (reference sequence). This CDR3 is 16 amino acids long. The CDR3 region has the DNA TGCAGTGCTAGACCTGGCCTGGGACAGGGGTCACCCGAGCAGTACTTC. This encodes CSARPGLGQGSPEQYF.